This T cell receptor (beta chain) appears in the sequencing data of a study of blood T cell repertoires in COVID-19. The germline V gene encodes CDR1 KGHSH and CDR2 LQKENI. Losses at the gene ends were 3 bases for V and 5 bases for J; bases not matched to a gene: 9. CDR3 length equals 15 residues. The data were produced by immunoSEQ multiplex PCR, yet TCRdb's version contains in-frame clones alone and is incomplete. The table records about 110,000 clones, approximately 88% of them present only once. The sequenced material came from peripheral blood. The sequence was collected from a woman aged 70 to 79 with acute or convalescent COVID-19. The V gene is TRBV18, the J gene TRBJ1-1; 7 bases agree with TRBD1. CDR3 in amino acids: CASSPRQGRYTEAFF. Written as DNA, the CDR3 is TGTGCCAGCTCACCTCGACAGGGAAGGTATACTGAAGCTTTCTTT.